The next 14 T cell receptor beta chains were all read from a single sample in a study of blood T cell repertoires in COVID-19. Libraries were prepared by immunoSEQ multiplex PCR; TCRdb keeps only in-frame clonotypes and omits some of them. The top ten hold 17% of the sample, which has more than 95,000 clones, 81% seen once. Specimen: peripheral blood. These receptor sequences come from a man aged 25 to 40 with COVID-19, enrolled during active disease.

This clone has just a few counts. The chain has TRBV14 and TRBJ1-5; possible D gene TRBD1, 6 bases. V lost 0 bases to trimming and J lost 0 bases, with 15 bases between them. The CDR3 sequence is 18 residues long. Germline CDR1 reads SGHDN; CDR2 reads FVKESK. CDR3 protein: CASSQDRTGKGSNQPQHF. The CDR3 nucleotides are TGTGCCAGCAGCCAAGATCGAACAGGGAAAGGTAGCAATCAGCCCCAGCATTTT. Full variable domain (remainder filled in from reference TRBV14 and TRBJ1-5): EAGVTQFPSHSVIEKGQTVTLRCDPISGHDNLYWYRRVMGKEIKFLLHFVKESKQDESGMPNNRFLAERTGGTYSTLKVQPAELEDSGVYFCASSQDRTGKGSNQPQHFGDGTRLSIL.

This clone was seen a handful of times. V and J are TRBV6-1 and TRBJ1-5, with D possibly TRBD1 on 6 matching bases. Trimming stripped 2 bases from V and 4 bases from J, with 15 bases between. CDR3 length: 16 residues. Looked up from germline, CDR1 is MNHNS and CDR2 is SASEGT. Here the CDR3 reads CASSELGGQRNQPQHF. CDR3 nucleotides: TGTGCCAGCAGTGAATTAGGTGGACAGAGAAATCAGCCCCAGCATTTT.

V usage is TRBV7-8 and J usage is TRBJ2-7, with 7 bases identical to TRBD1. The CDR3 has 15 amino acids. CDR1 is SGHVS, CDR2 FQNEAQ, per germline. The V segment lost 0 bases and the J segment 2 bases; nucleotides outside the gene matches: 4. CDR3 coding DNA: TGTGCCAGCAGCTTAGCTACAGGGGCCCCCTACGAGCAGTACTTC. This gives the protein CASSLATGAPYEQYF.

This chain links TRBV14 with TRBJ2-1, with D possibly being TRBD2 (6 bases). Germline V lookup: CDR1 SGHDN, CDR2 FVKESK. Trimming removed 4 bases from V and 6 bases from J, with 10 bases in between. This CDR3 has 13 amino acids. CDR3 region: CASSPDYPNEQFF. The CDR3 coding sequence is TGTGCCAGCAGCCCGGACTACCCCAATGAGCAGTTCTTC.

This chain links TRBV6-4 with TRBJ1-1, with D possibly matching TRBD1 (5 bases). This CDR3 region has 16 residues. V was trimmed by 3 bases and J by 2 bases, leaving 16 bases between them. Germline values: CDR1 MRHNA, CDR2 SNTAGT. DNA of the CDR3: TGTGCCAGCAGTGATGGGGCAGGAATAACTAACACTGAAGCTTTCTTT. It yields the protein CASSDGAGITNTEAFF.

CDR3 nucleotide sequence: TGTGCCAGCAGTGAATCAGGGGGCGACTACGAGCAGTACTTC. This translates into CASSESGGDYEQYF. The rearrangement uses TRBV25-1 and TRBJ2-7, with TRBD1 identical over 8 bases. CDR1 is MGHDK and CDR2 is SYGVNS in the germline V gene. This CDR3 comprises 14 residues. Trimming took 1 base from V and 3 from J; bases not matched to a gene: 2.

V and J are TRBV7-2 and TRBJ1-2, with 9 bases identical to TRBD1. J gave up 8 bases and V 4 bases, and 11 bases lay outside the gene matches. Germline V lookup: CDR1 SGHTA, CDR2 FQGNSA. The CDR3 covers 15 residues. The DNA of the CDR3 is TGTGCCAGCAGCTCAAGGGGGACAGGGAGGGAAGGCTACACCTTC. Its translation is CASSSRGTGREGYTF. Full variable domain (rest looked up from reference TRBV7-2 and TRBJ1-2): GAGVSQSPSNKVTEKGKDVELRCDPISGHTALYWYRQSLGQGLEFLIYFQGNSAPDKSGLPSDRFSAERTGGSVSTLTIQRTQQEDSAVYLCASSSRGTGREGYTFGSGTRLTVV.

J is TRBJ2-1 and V is TRBV11-2; TRBD2 aligns across 7 bases. The V segment lost 2 bases and the J segment 4 bases; nucleotides outside the gene matches: 5. This CDR3 region has 15 residues. CDR1 is SGHAT, CDR2 FQNNGV, per germline. As DNA, the CDR3 is TGTGCCAGCAGCTTACTTCGGCGGGGGTACAATGAGCAGTTCTTC. Translation gives CASSLLRRGYNEQFF.

The chain is built from TRBV27 and TRBJ2-1; D is ambiguous. The V gene lost 0 bases and the J gene lost 4 bases, with 4 bases spanning the gap. Germline V gene lookup returns CDR1 MNHEY and CDR2 SMNVEV (reference sequence). The CDR3 totals 13 residues. CDR3 nucleotide sequence: TGTGCCAGCAGTTTATCCATTTACAATGAGCAGTTCTTC. Translation gives CASSLSIYNEQFF.

The chain is built from TRBV2 and TRBJ2-1; 12 bases align to TRBD1. This CDR3 region has 15 residues. V lost 7 bases, J lost 2 bases, and 3 bases stayed unmatched. Germline-derived CDR1 and CDR2 are SNHLY and FYNNEI. Here the CDR3 DNA reads TGTGCCAGCAATAGGGACAGGGGGCCCTACAATGAGCAGTTCTTC. It is translated as CASNRDRGPYNEQFF.

This chain connects TRBV28 to TRBJ1-2, with TRBD1 matching 10 bases. CDR1 MDHEN and CDR2 SYDVKM come from the germline V gene. The CDR3 extends over 17 amino acids. Germline trimming cut 6 bases from V and 6 bases from J; bases unmatched to any gene: 16. CDR3 sequence reads: CASSSMSRTGGENGYTF. The CDR3 coding sequence is TGTGCCAGCAGCTCTATGAGCCGGACAGGGGGGGAAAATGGCTACACCTTC.

The chain carries TRBV3-1 (or the pseudogene TRBV3-2) and TRBJ2-5; 15 nucleotides match TRBD2. In germline, CDR1 is LGHDT, CDR2 YNNKEL (reference sequence). V lost 6 bases and J lost 5; bases outside the gene matches: 7. The CDR3 runs 16 residues. CDR3 nucleotide sequence: TGTGCCAGCAGTCATGGACTAGCGGGAGGGAAGGAGACCCAGTACTTC. Amino acids: CASSHGLAGGKETQYF.

The chain couples TRBV12-3 or TRBV12-4 to TRBJ2-7, with 9 nucleotides matching TRBD1. V lost 4 bases, J lost 6 bases, and 4 bases stayed unmatched. This CDR3 has 13 amino acids. Here the CDR3 reads CASSSGQGPEQYF. CDR3 DNA: TGTGCCAGCAGTTCCGGACAGGGGCCCGAGCAGTACTTC.

V gene TRBV28 combines with J gene TRBJ1-2; 10 nucleotides agree with TRBD1. The V gene end was trimmed by 4 bases and the J gene end by 1 base; junction bases not matched to a gene: 6. Germline CDR1 is MDHEN and CDR2 is SYDVKM. The CDR3 length is 16 residues. CDR3 DNA sequence: TGTGCCAGCAGTTCTGGTGGGGACAGGGGTAACTATGGCTACACCTTC. Translated, it gives CASSSGGDRGNYGYTF.